This T cell receptor beta chain was identified during a study of immune evolution from preneoplasia to lung adenocarcinoma. In the study overall: HLA loss of heterozygosity: about 7% AIS, about 15% MIA, about 30% ADC, none AAH.

Overall study results and limits: Normal lung had highest clonality; later lesions appeared denser, more diverse.

Concerning this clone: The antigen is unknown.

The table came from immunoSEQ multiplex PCR; TCRdb's copy has only in-frame clones and leaves some out. The table has about 9,900 clones, 70% to 90% seen once. Patient tissue came from resections in Japan or China, 2014–2017. The CDR3 contains 17 residues. V was trimmed by 2 bases and J by 0 bases, leaving 13 bases between them. Germline V gives CDR1 MGHRA, CDR2 YSYEKL. This rearrangement joins TRBV4-1 to TRBJ1-4; no definite D call. The specimen was FFPE invasive lung adenocarcinoma tissue. This clonotype originated in a person between 70 and 80 years old with invasive lung adenocarcinoma. Some clones in this sample may be carry-over from other donors' samples. This CDR3 is CASSQMGGISTNEKLFF. CDR3 bases: TGCGCCAGCAGCCAAATGGGAGGAATCTCAACTAATGAAAAACTGTTTTTT.